This T cell receptor beta chain was identified in a study of shared clonotypes between healthy human individuals. Germline values: CDR1 SGHRS, CDR2 YFSETQ. The CDR3 consists of 14 residues. The germline V and J ends were trimmed by 2 bases and 7 bases, with 12 bases remaining between them. The repertoire was sequenced with immunoSEQ multiplex PCR; TCRdb's copy has only in-frame clones and lacks some. The sample contains 1,500,000 or so clones, about 96% of which appear only once. Worth noting for this clone: As yet, its antigen is unknown.

Study-wide findings and caveats: In a few donors, approximately 5% of naive CD4 clonotypes appeared in common.

The V and J genes are TRBV5-1 and TRBJ1-4; D gene unclear. The specimen sequenced was naive CD4+ T cells sorted from blood. The subset: CD45RA+ positively selected. The clonotype was recovered from a man aged 30 to 45 in good health. The CDR3 sequence: CASSLVGAGEKLFF. The CDR3 DNA sequence: TGCGCCAGCAGCTTAGTGGGCGCGGGTGAAAAACTGTTTTTT.